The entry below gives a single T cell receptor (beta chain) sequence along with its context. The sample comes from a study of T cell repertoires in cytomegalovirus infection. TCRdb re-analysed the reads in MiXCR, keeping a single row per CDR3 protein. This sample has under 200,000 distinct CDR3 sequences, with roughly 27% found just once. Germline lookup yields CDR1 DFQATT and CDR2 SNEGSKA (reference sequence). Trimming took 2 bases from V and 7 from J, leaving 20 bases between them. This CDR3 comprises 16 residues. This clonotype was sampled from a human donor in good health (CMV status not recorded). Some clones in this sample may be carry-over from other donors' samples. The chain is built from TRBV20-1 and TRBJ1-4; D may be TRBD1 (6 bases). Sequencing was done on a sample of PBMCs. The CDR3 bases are TGCAGTGCTAGACCGTCTGGGGGAGGGGGAGGTGAAAAACTGTTTTTT. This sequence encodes CSARPSGGGGGEKLFF.